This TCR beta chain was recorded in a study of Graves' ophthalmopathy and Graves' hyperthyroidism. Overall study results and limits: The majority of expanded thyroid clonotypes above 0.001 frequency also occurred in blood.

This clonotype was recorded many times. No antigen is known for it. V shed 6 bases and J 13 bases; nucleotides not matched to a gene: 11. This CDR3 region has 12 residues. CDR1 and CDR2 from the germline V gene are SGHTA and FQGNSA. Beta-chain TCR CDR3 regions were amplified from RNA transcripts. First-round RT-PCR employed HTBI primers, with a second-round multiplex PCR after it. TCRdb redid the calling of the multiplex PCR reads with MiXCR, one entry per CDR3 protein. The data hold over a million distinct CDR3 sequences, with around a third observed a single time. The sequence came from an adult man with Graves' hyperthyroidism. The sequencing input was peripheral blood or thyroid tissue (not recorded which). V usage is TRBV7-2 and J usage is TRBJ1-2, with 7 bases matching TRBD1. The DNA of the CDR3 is TGTGCCAGCAGTCCGGTCGGACAGGCCGGCACCTTC. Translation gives CASSPVGQAGTF.